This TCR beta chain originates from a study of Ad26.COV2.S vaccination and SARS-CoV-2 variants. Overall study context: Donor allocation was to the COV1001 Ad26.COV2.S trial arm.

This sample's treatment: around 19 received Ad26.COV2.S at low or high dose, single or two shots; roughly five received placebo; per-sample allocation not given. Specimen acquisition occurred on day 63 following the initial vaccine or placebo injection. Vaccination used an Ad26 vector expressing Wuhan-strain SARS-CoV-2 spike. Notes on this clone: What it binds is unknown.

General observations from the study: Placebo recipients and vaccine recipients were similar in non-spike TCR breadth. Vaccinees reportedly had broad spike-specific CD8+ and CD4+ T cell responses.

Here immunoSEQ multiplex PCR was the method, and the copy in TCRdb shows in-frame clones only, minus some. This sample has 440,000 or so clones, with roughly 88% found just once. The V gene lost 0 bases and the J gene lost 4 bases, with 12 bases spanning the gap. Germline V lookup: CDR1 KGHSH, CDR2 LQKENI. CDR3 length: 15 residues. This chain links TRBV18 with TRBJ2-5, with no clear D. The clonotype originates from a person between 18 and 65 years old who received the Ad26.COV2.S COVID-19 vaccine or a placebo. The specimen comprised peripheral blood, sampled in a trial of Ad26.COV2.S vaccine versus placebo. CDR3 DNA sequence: TGTGCCAGCTCACCACCCCCCAGTATCGCAGAGACCCAGTACTTC. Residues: CASSPPPSIAETQYF.